This T cell receptor (beta chain) was sequenced during a study of OX40 agonist ivuxolimab in advanced cancers. Study-wide results and caveats: Undetermined was the antigen specificity of the expanded peripheral T cells.

Sequencing used immunoSEQ multiplex PCR; TCRdb keeps in-frame clones, though not all of them. The repertoire has tens of thousands of clones, about 88% of them found once; the top ten carry just over 2.5%. Autoimmune disease history or systemic immunosuppression led to patient exclusion. Concerning this clone itself: Its specificity is not known.

The germline V and J ends were trimmed by 8 bases and 1 base, with 8 bases remaining between them. Germline values: CDR1 MNHEY, CDR2 SVGAGI. CDR3 length: 12 residues. V usage is TRBV6-5 and J usage is TRBJ1-2; D is uncertain. The specimen was CD4+ or CD8+ T cells sorted from blood, collected in a trial of the OX40 agonist ivuxolimab. The origin of this receptor is an adult with an advanced solid tumor such as melanoma, head and neck, liver or kidney cancer. This CDR3 is CASRSFNYGYTF. The CDR3, as DNA: TGTGCCAGCCGATCTTTTAACTATGGCTACACCTTC.